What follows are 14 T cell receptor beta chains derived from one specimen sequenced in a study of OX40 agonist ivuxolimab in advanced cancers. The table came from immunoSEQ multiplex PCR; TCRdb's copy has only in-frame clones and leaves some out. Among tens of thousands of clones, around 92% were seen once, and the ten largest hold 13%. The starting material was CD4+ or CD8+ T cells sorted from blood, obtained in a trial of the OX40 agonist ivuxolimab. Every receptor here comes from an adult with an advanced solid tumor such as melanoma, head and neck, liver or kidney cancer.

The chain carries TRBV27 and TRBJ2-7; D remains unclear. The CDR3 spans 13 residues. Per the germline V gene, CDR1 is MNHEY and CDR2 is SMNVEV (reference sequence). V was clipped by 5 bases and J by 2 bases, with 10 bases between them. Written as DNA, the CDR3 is TGTGCCAGCAGTCCTCCTTCTCCCTACGAGCAGTACTTC. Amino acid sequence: CASSPPSPYEQYF.

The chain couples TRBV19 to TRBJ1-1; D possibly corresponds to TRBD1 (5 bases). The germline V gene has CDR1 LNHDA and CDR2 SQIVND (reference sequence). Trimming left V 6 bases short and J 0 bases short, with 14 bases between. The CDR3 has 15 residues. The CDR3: CASSPDLGVNTEAFF. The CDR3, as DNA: TGTGCCAGTAGCCCCGACCTAGGGGTGAACACTGAAGCTTTCTTT.

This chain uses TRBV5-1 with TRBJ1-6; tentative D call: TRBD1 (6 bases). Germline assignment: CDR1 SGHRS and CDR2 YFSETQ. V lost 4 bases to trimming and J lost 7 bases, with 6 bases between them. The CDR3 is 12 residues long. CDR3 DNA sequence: TGCGCCAGCAGCCAGGGGAATTCACCCCTCCACTTT. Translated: CASSQGNSPLHF.

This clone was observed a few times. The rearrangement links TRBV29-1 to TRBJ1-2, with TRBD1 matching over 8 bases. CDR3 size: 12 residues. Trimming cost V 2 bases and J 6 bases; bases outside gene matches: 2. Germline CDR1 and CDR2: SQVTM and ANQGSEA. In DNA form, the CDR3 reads TGCAGCGTTGAACAGGGGGCGGATGGCTACACCTTC. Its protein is CSVEQGADGYTF.

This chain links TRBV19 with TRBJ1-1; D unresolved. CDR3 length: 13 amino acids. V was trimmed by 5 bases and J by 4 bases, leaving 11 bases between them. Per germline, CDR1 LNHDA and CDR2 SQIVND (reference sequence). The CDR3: CASSPAVITEAFF. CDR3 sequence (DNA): TGTGCCAGTAGTCCGGCAGTTATCACTGAAGCTTTCTTT.

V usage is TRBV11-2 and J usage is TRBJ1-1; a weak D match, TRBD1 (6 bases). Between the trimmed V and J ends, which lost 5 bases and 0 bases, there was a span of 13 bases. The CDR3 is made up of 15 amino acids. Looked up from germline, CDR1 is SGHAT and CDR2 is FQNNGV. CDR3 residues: CASSQGHFLNTEAFF. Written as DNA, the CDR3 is TGTGCCAGCAGCCAGGGACATTTCTTGAACACTGAAGCTTTCTTT.

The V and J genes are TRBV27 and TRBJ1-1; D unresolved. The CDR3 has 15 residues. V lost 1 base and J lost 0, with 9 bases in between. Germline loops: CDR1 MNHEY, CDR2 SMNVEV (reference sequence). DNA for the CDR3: TGTGCCAGCAGTTTATACCCAGTCATGAACACTGAAGCTTTCTTT. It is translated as CASSLYPVMNTEAFF.

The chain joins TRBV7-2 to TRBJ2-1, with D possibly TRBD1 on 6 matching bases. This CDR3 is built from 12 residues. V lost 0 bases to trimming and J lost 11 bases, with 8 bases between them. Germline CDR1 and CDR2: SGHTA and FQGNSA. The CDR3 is CASSLAGTQQFF. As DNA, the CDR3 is TGTGCCAGCAGCTTAGCAGGGACACAGCAGTTCTTC.

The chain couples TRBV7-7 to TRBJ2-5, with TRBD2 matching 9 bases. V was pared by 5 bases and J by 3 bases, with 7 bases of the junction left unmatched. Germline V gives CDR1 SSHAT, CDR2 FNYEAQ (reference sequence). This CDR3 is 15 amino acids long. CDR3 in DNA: TGTGCCAGCAGCCCTAGCGGGGCCCCCGAAGAGACCCAGTACTTC. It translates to CASSPSGAPEETQYF. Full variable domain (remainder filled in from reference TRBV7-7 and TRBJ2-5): GAGVSQSPRYKVTKRGQDVTLRCDPISSHATLYWYQQALGQGPEFLTYFNYEAQPDKSGLPSDRFSAERPEGSISTLTIQRTEQRDSAMYRCASSPSGAPEETQYFGPGTRLLVL.

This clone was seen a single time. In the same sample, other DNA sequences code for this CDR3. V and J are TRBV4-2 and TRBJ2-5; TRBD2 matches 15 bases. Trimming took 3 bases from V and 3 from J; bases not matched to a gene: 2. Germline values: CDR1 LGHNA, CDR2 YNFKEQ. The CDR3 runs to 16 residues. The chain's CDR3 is CASSQGLAGGEETQYF. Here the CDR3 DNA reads TGTGCCAGCAGCCAGGGACTAGCGGGAGGAGAAGAGACCCAGTACTTC.

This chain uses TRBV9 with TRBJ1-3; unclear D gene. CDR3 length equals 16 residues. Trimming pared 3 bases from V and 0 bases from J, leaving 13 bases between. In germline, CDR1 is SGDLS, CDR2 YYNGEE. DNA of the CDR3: TGTGCCAGCAGCGCACCAATAGGGAGCTCTGGAAACACCATATATTTT. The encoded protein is CASSAPIGSSGNTIYF. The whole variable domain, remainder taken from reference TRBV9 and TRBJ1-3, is DSGVTQTPKHLITATGQRVTLRCSPRSGDLSVYWYQQSLDQGLQFLIQYYNGEERAKGNILERFSAQQFPDLHSELNLSSLELGDSALYFCASSAPIGSSGNTIYFGEGSWLTVV.

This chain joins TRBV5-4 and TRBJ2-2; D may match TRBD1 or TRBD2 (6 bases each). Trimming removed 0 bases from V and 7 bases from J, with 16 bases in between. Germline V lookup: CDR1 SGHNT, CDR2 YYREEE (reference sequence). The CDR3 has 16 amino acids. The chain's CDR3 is CASSLGRWGAGGELFF. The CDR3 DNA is TGTGCCAGCAGCTTGGGCCGATGGGGGGCCGGCGGGGAGCTGTTTTTT.

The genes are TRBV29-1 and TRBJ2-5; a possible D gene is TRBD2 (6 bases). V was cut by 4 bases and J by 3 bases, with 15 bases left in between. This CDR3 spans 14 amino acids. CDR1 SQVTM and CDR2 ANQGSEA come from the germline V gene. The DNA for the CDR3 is TGCAGCGTTGGACGGTTGGGGGAGGAAGAGACCCAGTACTTC. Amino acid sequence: CSVGRLGEEETQYF.

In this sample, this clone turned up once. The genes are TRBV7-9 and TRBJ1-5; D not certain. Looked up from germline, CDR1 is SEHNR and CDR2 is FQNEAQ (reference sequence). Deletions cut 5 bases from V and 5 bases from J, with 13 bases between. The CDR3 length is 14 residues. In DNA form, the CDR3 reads TGTGCCAGCAGCCCAGACGGGGATTATCAGCCCCAGCATTTT. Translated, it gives CASSPDGDYQPQHF.